Included here is one T cell receptor beta chain sequence, with context. Its specificity is unknown. The CDR3 totals 15 residues. With V trimmed by 5 bases and J by 7 bases, 11 bases remained unmatched. From germline, CDR1 is MNHNY and CDR2 SVGAGI (reference sequence). The authors divided CD4+ cells into CD45RA+ naive and CD45RA-negative memory subsets. The deep-level immunoSEQ assay was used. It was roughly 210 ng DNA, 25,000 to 35,000 T cell genomes, that sorted-subset replicate PCRs used. TCRdb's table, derived via immunoSEQ multiplex PCR, lists solely in-frame clones and lacks some. The data show about 1 million clones, with more than 65% seen just once and about 1.5% held by the top ten. This specimen belongs to a study of shared clonotypes between healthy human individuals. Overall study findings and caveats: Researchers found naive subsets generally carried larger estimated richness than memory subsets.

Sequenced: memory CD4+ T cells sorted from blood. The subset here: CD45RA-negative fraction. The TCR was taken from a man aged 18 to 29 in good health. V usage is TRBV6-6 and J usage is TRBJ2-1; TRBD1 matches 7 bases. DNA of the CDR3: TGTGCCAGCAGTCCCCGGACAGGTACGAGGAATGAGCAGTTCTTC. Translated, it gives CASSPRTGTRNEQFF.